This T cell receptor beta chain emerged from a study of cytomegalovirus exposure and HLA in healthy donors. Worth noting for this clone: The antigen remains undetermined.

Sequencing was performed with immunoSEQ multiplex PCR; in TCRdb, only in-frame clones are kept and a portion is missing. Of about 150,000 clones listed, about 88% were seen once; the top ten hold approximately 20%. Per germline, CDR1 SGHRS and CDR2 YFSETQ. The CDR3 is 14 residues long. V lost 4 bases to trimming and J lost 8 bases; unmatched junction nucleotides: 8. Study-wide points: High specificity and sensitivity for cytomegalovirus status were reported for the classifier.

Sequenced: PBMCs. The rearrangement uses TRBV5-1 and TRBJ1-4; TRBD1 agrees at 7 bases. The sequence was obtained from a man between 18 and 29 years old in good health and CMV-seropositive. The CDR3 region is CASSRDRVGEKLFF. DNA of the CDR3: TGCGCCAGCAGCCGCGACAGGGTTGGCGAAAAACTGTTTTTT.